The 13 T cell receptor beta chains given below trace back to one sample, sequenced in a study of cytomegalovirus exposure and HLA in healthy donors. Vbeta (60) and Jbeta (13) primers were used in the PCR. TCRdb's table, derived via immunoSEQ multiplex PCR, lists solely in-frame clones and lacks some. Of about 180,000 clones in the sample, 84% were seen once. Material for sequencing was PBMCs. These receptors were taken from a girl aged 2 to 10 in good health and CMV-seropositive.

The chain recombines TRBV30 with TRBJ2-1, with 9 bases fitting TRBD2. This CDR3 is built from 15 residues. CDR1 and CDR2 (germline): GTSNPN, SVGIG (reference sequence). J lost 5 bases, V lost 0 bases, and 5 bases had no gene match. The CDR3 DNA sequence: TGTGCCTGGAGTGTAGGTAGCGGGAGTAACAATGAGCAGTTCTTC. It is translated as CAWSVGSGSNNEQFF.

The V call is TRBV10-1, the J call TRBJ2-7; 7 positions agree with TRBD1. Germline V gives CDR1 WNHNN, CDR2 SYGVQD (reference sequence). After removal of 7 bases from V and 1 base from J, the junction contained 13 bases not matched to a gene. There are 16 residues in the CDR3. CDR3 in amino acids: CASTVGGDRPSYEQYF. CDR3 DNA: TGCGCCAGCACCGTGGGTGGGGACAGACCATCCTACGAGCAGTACTTC.

The chain links TRBV9 to TRBJ2-3, with 7 bases aligning to TRBD2. The CDR3 is 16 amino acids. After removal of 0 bases from V and 1 base from J, the junction contained 5 bases not matched to a gene. CDR1 SGDLS and CDR2 YYNGEE come from the germline V gene. CDR3 bases: TGTGCCAGCAGCGTAGGAAGTGGGGGGGGCACAGATACGCAGTATTTT. Protein: CASSVGSGGGTDTQYF.

V usage is TRBV6-6 and J usage is TRBJ1-5; D may be TRBD1 (5 bases). The CDR3 length is 15 residues. V was trimmed by 1 base and J by 2 bases, leaving 9 bases between them. From germline, CDR1 is MNHNY and CDR2 SVGAGI (reference sequence). As DNA, the CDR3 is TGTGCCAGCAGTTACTGGGGGGACGGCAATCAGCCCCAGCATTTT. Amino acid sequence: CASSYWGDGNQPQHF.

In nucleotides, the CDR3 is TGTGCCAGCAGCTTCGGTAGGGCAGGGGGCCTGAACACCGGGGAGCTGTTTTTT. Translation: CASSFGRAGGLNTGELFF. V is TRBV13 and J is TRBJ2-2; 8 nucleotides align to TRBD1. Germline-derived CDR1 and CDR2 are PRHDT and FYEKMQ (reference sequence). This CDR3 comprises 18 residues. J lost 1 base, V lost 3 bases, and 10 bases had no gene match.

This chain uses TRBV14 with TRBJ2-7; D is unclear. CDR3 length: 16 amino acids. V was clipped by 2 bases and J by 0 bases, with 14 bases between them. In germline, CDR1 is SGHDN, CDR2 FVKESK. The CDR3 here is CASSQRDSRLSYEQYF. In nucleotides, the CDR3 is TGTGCCAGCAGCCAACGAGACTCTCGACTCTCCTACGAGCAGTACTTC.

This clone was detected only a few times. The sample has other DNA sequences that encode this CDR3 too. The chain is built from TRBV29-1 and TRBJ1-1; tentatively, D is TRBD1 (6 bases). This CDR3 region has 12 residues. V was clipped by 7 bases and J by 1 base, with 10 bases between them. Germline lookup yields CDR1 SQVTM and CDR2 ANQGSEA. This CDR3 is CSAGQANTEAFF. The CDR3 DNA reads TGCAGCGCGGGACAAGCGAACACTGAAGCTTTCTTT.

The chain is built from TRBV4-1 and TRBJ1-2; TRBD1 agrees at 10 bases. Germline CDR1 reads MGHRA; CDR2 reads YSYEKL. The CDR3 extends over 15 amino acids. V lost 1 base, J lost 5 bases, and 4 bases stayed unmatched. The DNA for the CDR3 is TGCGCCAGCAGCCAAGGACAGGGGGCGAGATATGGCTACACCTTC. It yields the protein CASSQGQGARYGYTF.

This chain connects TRBV28 to TRBJ1-2; the D is unclear. This CDR3 is built from 15 residues. V was shortened by 4 bases and J by 4 bases, with 16 bases between the two germline ends. Germline CDR1 reads MDHEN; CDR2 reads SYDVKM. As DNA, the CDR3 is TGTGCCAGCAGTTCGACGGGTACCGAGTCCTATGGCTACACCTTC. Translating gives CASSSTGTESYGYTF.

The chain joins TRBV6-1 to TRBJ2-1, with D possibly TRBD2 on 5 matching bases. Per the germline V gene, CDR1 is MNHNS and CDR2 is SASEGT. V was clipped by 2 bases and J by 6 bases, with 11 bases between them. The CDR3 runs 14 residues. The CDR3 DNA follows: TGTGCCAGCAGTGAACATGAACGGGGCAATGAGCAGTTCTTC. Residues: CASSEHERGNEQFF.

This chain connects TRBV7-2 to TRBJ2-5; the match to TRBD1 covers 8 bases. Germline values: CDR1 SGHTA, CDR2 FQGNSA. V was pared by 5 bases and J by 5 bases, with 13 bases of the junction left unmatched. There are 16 residues in the CDR3. DNA for the CDR3: TGTGCCAGCAGCCTCCCGGGCAGGGGGCATTGGGAGACCCAGTACTTC. Its protein is CASSLPGRGHWETQYF.

J is TRBJ2-3 and V is TRBV6-5; 7 bases are shared with TRBD1. Germline CDR1 is MNHEY and CDR2 is SVGAGI. The V segment lost 6 bases and the J segment 1 base; nucleotides outside the gene matches: 7. The CDR3 is made up of 15 amino acids. The CDR3 DNA is TGTGCCAGCAGCCGACAGGGATCGGGCACAGATACGCAGTATTTT. Its translation is CASSRQGSGTDTQYF.

This chain connects TRBV6-1 to TRBJ1-2; no reliable D call. Per the germline V gene, CDR1 is MNHNS and CDR2 is SASEGT. The CDR3 contains 14 residues. V lost 1 base, J lost 1 base, and 7 bases lay in between. The CDR3 DNA reads TGTGCCAGCAGTGAAGGCGGGTATAACTATGGCTACACCTTC. Encoded protein: CASSEGGYNYGYTF.